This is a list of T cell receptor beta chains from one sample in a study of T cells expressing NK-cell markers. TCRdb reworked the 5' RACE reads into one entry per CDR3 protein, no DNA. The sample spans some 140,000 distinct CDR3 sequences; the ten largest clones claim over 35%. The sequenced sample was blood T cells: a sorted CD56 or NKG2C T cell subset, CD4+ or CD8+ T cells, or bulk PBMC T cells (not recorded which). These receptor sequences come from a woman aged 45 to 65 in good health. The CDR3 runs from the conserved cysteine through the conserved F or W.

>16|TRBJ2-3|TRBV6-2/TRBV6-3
CASSYSGGRPDDTQYF
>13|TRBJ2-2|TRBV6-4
CASGQGNTGELFF
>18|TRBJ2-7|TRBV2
CASSEWQSGLAGPYEQYF
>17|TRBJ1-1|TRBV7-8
CASSLATDGSMNTEAFF
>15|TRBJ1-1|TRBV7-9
CASSLSRDRAKKAFF
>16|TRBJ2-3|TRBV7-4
CASSTPSGRCTDTQYF
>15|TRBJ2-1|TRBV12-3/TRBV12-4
CASRLSGRDYNEQFF
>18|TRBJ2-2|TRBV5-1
CASSLPDGTMMNTGELFF
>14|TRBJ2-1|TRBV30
CAWGLGGAIHEQFF
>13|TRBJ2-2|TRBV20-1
CSASWADTGELFF